The 30 T cell receptor beta chains below come from one sample, sequenced in a study of chemoradiotherapy in HPV16-positive cancers. Measured with immunoSEQ multiplex PCR; TCRdb has only the in-frame clones, and not every one. The sample gives tens of thousands of clones, roughly 77% of which show up once; 3.5% to 4% is in the top ten. The specimen comprised blood, sampled from a patient who underwent chemoradiotherapy. The receptors originated from a human donor with HPV-associated anogenital cancer.

This clone was detected once. The chain has TRBV7-8 and TRBJ1-1; possible D gene TRBD1, 6 bases. V shed 3 bases and J shed 1 base, with 9 bases lying between them. Germline lookup yields CDR1 SGHVS and CDR2 FQNEAQ. This CDR3 region has 14 residues. The DNA of the CDR3 is TGTGCCAGCAGCTTCAGGACAGCGAACACTGAAGCTTTCTTT. It specifies CASSFRTANTEAFF.

This clone was picked up a small number of times. The gene calls are TRBV14 and TRBJ2-7; 7 positions match TRBD1. Germline lookup yields CDR1 SGHDN and CDR2 FVKESK. V shed 1 base and J 3 bases; nucleotides not matched to a gene: 15. This CDR3 spans 18 amino acids. Here the CDR3 reads CASSQGGGRPPLHYEQYF. As DNA, the CDR3 is TGTGCCAGCAGCCAAGGAGGGGGCCGACCCCCATTACACTACGAGCAGTACTTC.

In this sample, this clone turned up a few times. This chain joins TRBV9 and TRBJ2-3, with 8 bases identical to TRBD1. V trimming: 3 bases; J trimming: 6 bases; junction bases outside the gene matches: 9. Germline CDR1 reads SGDLS; CDR2 reads YYNGEE. This CDR3 spans 15 amino acids. For the CDR3, the DNA is TGTGCCAGCAGCGAAGCGAGGACAGGGTGGGATACGCAGTATTTT. Translation gives CASSEARTGWDTQYF. Based on the CDR3 plus reference TRBV9 and TRBJ2-3, the full variable domain is DSGVTQTPKHLITATGQRVTLRCSPRSGDLSVYWYQQSLDQGLQFLIQYYNGEERAKGNILERFSAQQFPDLHSELNLSSLELGDSALYFCASSEARTGWDTQYFGPGTRLTVL.

This clone was detected only a few times. CDR3: CASSEGVGPYEQYF. Written as DNA, the CDR3 is TGTGCCAGCAGCGAAGGGGTAGGGCCATACGAGCAGTACTTC. This chain links TRBV7-3 with TRBJ2-7; possibly TRBD1 for D (5 bases). The ends were cut back, 5 bases at V and 4 bases at J, with 15 bases in the middle. Germline assignment: CDR1 SGHTA and CDR2 FQGTGA. The CDR3 spans 14 residues.

A few counts support this clone. The chain combines TRBV28 with TRBJ1-3; 9 bases map to TRBD1. CDR3 length equals 16 residues. Germline CDR1 MDHEN, CDR2 SYDVKM. Unmatched junction bases numbered 6, after V lost 4 bases and J lost 2 bases. The CDR3 is CASSSSGTGPGNTIYF. The CDR3 DNA reads TGTGCCAGCAGTTCGTCCGGGACAGGGCCTGGAAACACCATATATTTT.

The chain carries TRBV4-1 and TRBJ2-5; D remains ambiguous. Germline CDR1 and CDR2: MGHRA and YSYEKL. The CDR3 runs 14 residues. V lost 3 bases to trimming and J lost 5 bases, with 13 bases between them. The CDR3 sequence is CASSHPRASETQYF. CDR3 bases: TGCGCCAGCAGCCACCCCCGGGCTTCTGAGACCCAGTACTTC.

The V call is TRBV7-2, the J call TRBJ1-6; 7 bases fit TRBD1. The germline V gene has CDR1 SGHTA and CDR2 FQGNSA. This CDR3 is 16 amino acids long. J lost 9 bases, V lost 3 bases, and 11 bases had no gene match. The CDR3 bases are TGTGCCAGCAGCTTGGTACGACAGGGTAACACTTCACCCCTCCACTTT. Translation gives CASSLVRQGNTSPLHF.

The CDR3 region has the DNA TGTGCCAGCAGCGTAGACCCCGGGGACGGTACCTACAATGAGCAGTTCTTC. Translation gives CASSVDPGDGTYNEQFF. The chain is built from TRBV9 and TRBJ2-1, with D perhaps given as TRBD1 or TRBD2 (5 bases each). The CDR3 runs to 17 residues. Trimming removed 0 bases at V and 2 bases at J, with 15 bases between. Germline loops: CDR1 SGDLS, CDR2 YYNGEE. The full variable domain, in which reference TRBV9 and TRBJ2-1 provide the parts outside the CDR3, is DSGVTQTPKHLITATGQRVTLRCSPRSGDLSVYWYQQSLDQGLQFLIQYYNGEERAKGNILERFSAQQFPDLHSELNLSSLELGDSALYFCASSVDPGDGTYNEQFFGPGTRLTVL.

The chain employs TRBV9 and TRBJ2-2, with 8 positions matching TRBD1. V trimming: 0 bases; J trimming: 2 bases; junction bases outside the gene matches: 3. From germline, CDR1 is SGDLS and CDR2 YYNGEE. The CDR3 runs 16 residues. CDR3 protein: CASSVGQGANTGELFF. CDR3 coding DNA: TGTGCCAGCAGCGTAGGGCAGGGGGCAAACACCGGGGAGCTGTTTTTT.

V is TRBV7-6 and J is TRBJ2-5; 9 nucleotides line up with TRBD2. Germline CDR1 and CDR2: SGHVS and FNYEAQ. J gave up 2 bases and V 8 bases, and 9 bases lay outside the gene matches. The CDR3 sequence is 15 residues long. In DNA form, the CDR3 reads TGTGCCAGCGGGCGGGGGGGCCCAATTCAAGAGACCCAGTACTTC. Residues: CASGRGGPIQETQYF.

V gene TRBV7-3 combines with J gene TRBJ1-2; no clear D. Per the germline V gene, CDR1 is SGHTA and CDR2 is FQGTGA. The CDR3 loop spans 14 amino acids. V dropped 3 bases and J dropped 4 bases, with 12 bases sitting between them. CDR3 coding DNA: TGTGCCAGCAGCTTCTGGAACATTTCCTATGGCTACACCTTC. This translates into CASSFWNISYGYTF.

The chain combines TRBV30 with TRBJ2-4; D ambiguous. V was cut by 0 bases and J by 6 bases, with 9 bases left in between. The CDR3 spans 13 residues. Germline V lookup: CDR1 GTSNPN, CDR2 SVGIG (reference sequence). In DNA form, the CDR3 reads TGTGCCTGGAGTGTACCGGGCGGAAACATTCAGTACTTC. Its translation is CAWSVPGGNIQYF.

J is TRBJ1-6 and V is TRBV7-9; 9 bases line up with TRBD1. Trimming cost V 5 bases and J 10 bases; bases outside gene matches: 15. Germline CDR1 SEHNR, CDR2 FQNEAQ (reference sequence). CDR3 length equals 17 residues. CDR3 sequence reads: CASSPRGGGQGRSPLHF. The DNA of the CDR3 is TGTGCCAGCAGCCCGAGGGGGGGAGGACAGGGGAGATCACCCCTCCACTTT.

This rearrangement joins TRBV9 to TRBJ2-7; 11 bases are a match to TRBD2. From germline, CDR1 is SGDLS and CDR2 YYNGEE. The CDR3 length is 17 residues. The V segment lost 3 bases and the J segment 3 bases; nucleotides outside the gene matches: 11. The DNA of the CDR3 is TGTGCCAGCAGCGAATCTACTAGCGGGGGTTTGATCTACGAGCAGTACTTC. Protein: CASSESTSGGLIYEQYF.

This sequence joins TRBV5-1 and TRBJ2-5, with D uncertain. V shed 4 bases and J shed 8 bases, with 12 bases lying between them. Per germline, CDR1 SGHRS and CDR2 YFSETQ. The CDR3 has 12 amino acids. The CDR3 loop is CASSQMWDTQYF. The CDR3 DNA reads TGCGCCAGCAGCCAGATGTGGGATACCCAGTACTTC.

J is TRBJ2-7 and V is TRBV6-6; 9 nucleotides line up with TRBD1. Trimming at V came to 6 bases and at J to 0 bases, leaving 3 bases not matched to a gene. Germline values: CDR1 MNHNY, CDR2 SVGAGI (reference sequence). The CDR3 consists of 14 residues. The chain's CDR3 is CASRGTGSSYEQYF. The DNA for the CDR3 is TGTGCCAGCAGAGGGACAGGGAGCTCCTACGAGCAGTACTTC.

The V call is TRBV2, the J call TRBJ1-2; 9 bases fit TRBD1. V lost 3 bases and J lost 10; bases outside the gene matches: 6. This CDR3 is built from 13 residues. Germline V gives CDR1 SNHLY, CDR2 FYNNEI. The chain's CDR3 is CASSDSTGGFYTF. CDR3 coding DNA: TGTGCCAGCAGTGATTCGACAGGGGGTTTCTACACCTTC.

The rearrangement links TRBV4-1 to TRBJ1-3; D is uncertain. Trimming shortened V by 0 bases and J by 4 bases, and 13 bases separated the two germline ends. The CDR3 has 16 amino acids. Germline CDR1 and CDR2: MGHRA and YSYEKL. The CDR3 loop reads CASSQDTSQAGNTIYF. CDR3 coding DNA: TGCGCCAGCAGCCAAGACACGTCCCAAGCAGGAAACACCATATATTTT.

This clone was recorded a few times. This chain links TRBV6-5 with TRBJ1-2; D is ambiguous. The germline CDR1 and CDR2 sequences are MNHEY and SVGAGI. The germline V and J ends were trimmed by 0 bases and 7 bases, with 6 bases remaining between them. This CDR3 is 12 amino acids long. CDR3 protein: CASSYSGGGYTF. In nucleotides, the CDR3 is TGTGCCAGCAGTTACTCGGGAGGTGGCTACACCTTC.

The gene calls are TRBV7-8 and TRBJ2-2; D is ambiguous. Per the germline V gene, CDR1 is SGHVS and CDR2 is FQNEAQ. CDR3 length equals 12 residues. V was shortened by 5 bases and J by 8 bases, with 9 bases between the two germline ends. CDR3 amino acids: CASSPNSGELFF. The DNA of the CDR3 is TGTGCCAGCAGCCCGAATAGTGGGGAGCTGTTTTTT. Looking up the rest from reference TRBV7-8 and TRBJ2-2 gives the full variable domain: GAGVSQSPRYKVAKRGQDVALRCDPISGHVSLFWYQQALGQGPEFLTYFQNEAQLDKSGLPSDRFFAERPEGSVSTLKIQRTQQEDSAVYLCASSPNSGELFFGEGSRLTVL.

A few counts support this clone. The chain combines TRBV19 with TRBJ2-5, with 12 nucleotides matching TRBD2. Per the germline V gene, CDR1 is LNHDA and CDR2 is SQIVND (reference sequence). There are 14 residues in the CDR3. With 4 bases clipped from V and 7 bases from J, the junction kept 4 bases outside the gene matches. CDR3 amino acids: CASSTSGGAWTQYF. CDR3 bases: TGTGCCAGTAGTACTAGCGGGGGGGCGTGGACCCAGTACTTC.

This clone showed up just a few times. The chain carries TRBV4-1 and TRBJ2-5; no firm D call. CDR3 length: 15 amino acids. Germline lookup yields CDR1 MGHRA and CDR2 YSYEKL. The V and J ends lost 0 bases and 3 bases respectively, with 11 bases between them. The CDR3 sequence is CASSQDGQTEETQYF. The DNA of the CDR3 is TGCGCCAGCAGCCAAGACGGGCAGACCGAAGAGACCCAGTACTTC.

The chain carries TRBV27 and TRBJ2-2, with 7 bases matching TRBD2. V dropped 5 bases and J dropped 2; count of bases not matched to a gene: 14. CDR1 is MNHEY, CDR2 SMNVEV, per germline (reference sequence). CDR3 length equals 18 residues. The CDR3 reads CASSTLRVAGLNTGELFF. In nucleotides, the CDR3 is TGTGCCAGCAGTACACTACGGGTAGCGGGCCTTAACACCGGGGAGCTGTTTTTT.

V is TRBV27 and J is TRBJ1-5, with 12 bases fitting TRBD1. Trimming took 5 bases from V and 7 from J; bases not matched to a gene: 6. The CDR3 runs 15 residues. Germline V gene lookup returns CDR1 MNHEY and CDR2 SMNVEV (reference sequence). The CDR3: CASSMGQGAGQPQHF. The CDR3 coding sequence is TGTGCCAGCAGTATGGGACAGGGGGCTGGACAGCCCCAGCATTTT.

Only a few counts were recorded for this clone. The chain carries TRBV2 and TRBJ2-7; D tentatively fits TRBD1 or TRBD2 (5 bases each). V dropped 9 bases and J dropped 6 bases, with 15 bases sitting between them. The V gene's germline CDR1 is SNHLY and CDR2 FYNNEI. This CDR3 spans 12 amino acids. The chain's CDR3 is CARNQGRGEQYF. CDR3 DNA: TGTGCCAGGAATCAGGGCCGGGGCGAGCAGTACTTC.

J is TRBJ1-5 and V is TRBV7-3; 7 positions match TRBD1. CDR3 size: 19 residues. CDR1 and CDR2 (germline): SGHTA, FQGTGA. The V gene end was trimmed by 4 bases and the J gene end by 4 bases; junction bases not matched to a gene: 19. CDR3 in DNA: TGTGCCAGCAGCTCAAAACAGGGGAGGGGAACATTTGGTAATCAGCCCCAGCATTTT. It translates to CASSSKQGRGTFGNQPQHF. The variable domain in full, with the rest retrieved from reference TRBV7-3 and TRBJ1-5, is GAGVSQTPSNKVTEKGKYVELRCDPISGHTALYWYRQSLGQGPEFLIYFQGTGAADDSGLPNDRFFAVRPEGSVSTLKIQRTERGDSAVYLCASSSKQGRGTFGNQPQHFGDGTRLSIL.

This chain connects TRBV2 to TRBJ2-5, with 12 positions matching TRBD2. Germline V gene sequence: CDR1 SNHLY, CDR2 FYNNEI. V shed 4 bases and J 2 bases; nucleotides not matched to a gene: 5. The CDR3 consists of 16 residues. The CDR3 sequence: CASSVETSGGQETQYF. CDR3 sequence (DNA): TGTGCCAGCAGTGTAGAAACTAGCGGGGGGCAAGAGACCCAGTACTTC.

The V gene is TRBV5-1, the J gene TRBJ2-3; TRBD2 matches at 13 bases. V shed 0 bases and J 5 bases; nucleotides not matched to a gene: 9. The CDR3 runs 18 residues. CDR1 is SGHRS and CDR2 is YFSETQ in the germline V gene. The CDR3 DNA is TGCGCCAGCAGCTTGGAACTAGCGGGGGGGCCGGTGGAAGATACGCAGTATTTT. It codes for CASSLELAGGPVEDTQYF.

This clone has just one count. The V call is TRBV12-5, the J call TRBJ2-6, with D maybe TRBD2 (6 bases). Deletions cut 5 bases from V and 0 bases from J, with 11 bases between. The CDR3 is 16 amino acids. Germline values: CDR1 LGHNT, CDR2 FRNRAP. Here the CDR3 reads CASGPGVASGANVLTF. As DNA, the CDR3 is TGTGCTAGTGGTCCGGGGGTCGCCTCTGGGGCCAACGTCCTGACTTTC.

This sequence joins TRBV19 and TRBJ1-2; D is unclear. The ends were cut back, 5 bases at V and 2 bases at J, with 9 bases in the middle. This CDR3 spans 13 amino acids. CDR1 is LNHDA and CDR2 is SQIVND in the germline V gene (reference sequence). CDR3 in amino acids: CASSFGQNYGYTF. DNA of the CDR3: TGTGCCAGTAGTTTCGGGCAAAACTATGGCTACACCTTC. Full variable domain (remainder filled in from reference TRBV19 and TRBJ1-2): DGGITQSPKYLFRKEGQNVTLSCEQNLNHDAMYWYRQDPGQGLRLIYYSQIVNDFQKGDIAEGYSVSREKKESFPLTVTSAQKNPTAFYLCASSFGQNYGYTFGSGTRLTVV.